One TCR beta chain is described in this entry. Clones were read by immunoSEQ multiplex PCR, and TCRdb kept only the in-frame ones, dropping some. The sample contains roughly 500,000 clones, 80% to 90% of which appear only once. The data stem from a study of blood T cell repertoires in COVID-19. Per the germline V gene, CDR1 is MNHEY and CDR2 is SVGAGI. CDR3 length equals 15 residues. The ends were cut back, 8 bases at V and 1 base at J, with 15 bases in the middle. The source material was PBMCs or T cells enriched from blood (not recorded which). The chain uses TRBV6-5 and TRBJ1-5; a weak D match, TRBD1 (6 bases). This receptor was taken from a woman aged 55-75 years who had recovered from COVID-19. The CDR3 DNA is TGTGCCAGCTACGAGGGGGTCAGAAGCAATCAGCCCCAGCATTTT. It translates to CASYEGVRSNQPQHF.